The 15 T cell receptor beta chains below were found in one sample sequenced in a study of T cells in Graves' hyperthyroidism and ophthalmopathy. Amplified regions were TCR beta CDR3 sequences from RNA transcripts. With the HTBI primer set, the TCR CDR3 went through a first round of RT-PCR. TCRdb recomputed calls from the multiplex PCR reads with MiXCR, one row per CDR3 protein. Of 660,000 or so distinct CDR3 sequences listed, around 20% are singletons. Input material: blood. These receptors all come from a man between 25 and 39 years old with Graves' ophthalmopathy.

This clonotype was observed a handful of times. This sequence joins TRBV30 and TRBJ1-2; D is unclear. This CDR3 contains 16 residues. With 1 base removed from V and 7 bases from J, the gap between germline ends came to 22 bases. Germline V CDR1 and CDR2: GTSNPN, SVGIG (reference sequence). The CDR3 DNA sequence: TGTGCCTGGAGTGCCCCCGCGGACCCGCCGGGGAGTGGCTACACCTTC. As protein: CAWSAPADPPGSGYTF.

This clonotype occurred a few times. The chain carries TRBV27 and TRBJ2-7; 12 nucleotides line up with TRBD2. Germline V gene lookup returns CDR1 MNHEY and CDR2 SMNVEV (reference sequence). The CDR3 length is 15 residues. V shed 6 bases and J 3 bases; nucleotides not matched to a gene: 6. CDR3: CASRSMTSGSYEQYF. Written as DNA, the CDR3 is TGTGCCAGCAGGTCTATGACTAGCGGGAGCTACGAGCAGTACTTC.

This clonotype was seen a few times. The chain is built from TRBV30 and TRBJ2-3, with 7 nucleotides matching TRBD1. CDR1 and CDR2 (germline): GTSNPN, SVGIG (reference sequence). The CDR3 totals 14 residues. With V trimmed by 5 bases and J by 2 bases, 7 bases remained unmatched. This CDR3 reads CAWGKGQTTDTQYF. CDR3 coding DNA: TGTGCCTGGGGGAAGGGACAGACCACAGATACGCAGTATTTT.

This clonotype is a singleton in its sample. The rearrangement links TRBV7-9 to TRBJ2-1, with 14 bases fitting TRBD2. With 1 base clipped from V and 9 bases from J, the junction kept 14 bases outside the gene matches. The CDR3 is 19 amino acids. Per the germline V gene, CDR1 is SEHNR and CDR2 is FQNEAQ (reference sequence). CDR3 DNA sequence: TGTGCCAGCAGCTTAGTTGAGGGGGCCGGGACTAGCGGGAGCCGTGAGCAGTTCTTC. Translated: CASSLVEGAGTSGSREQFF.

The genes are TRBV20-1 and TRBJ2-5; D is perhaps TRBD1 or TRBD2 (5 bases each). Germline CDR1 is DFQATT and CDR2 is SNEGSKA (reference sequence). Trimming stripped 5 bases from V and 5 bases from J, with 12 bases between. CDR3 length: 12 amino acids. CDR3 sequence reads: CSAPGRIETQYF. CDR3 bases: TGCAGTGCTCCAGGGAGAATCGAGACCCAGTACTTC.

This clonotype was observed a few times. This chain joins TRBV20-1 and TRBJ2-3, with 7 bases identical to TRBD2. The germline CDR1 and CDR2 sequences are DFQATT and SNEGSKA (reference sequence). The J segment lost 0 bases and the V segment lost 6 bases, leaving 9 bases of the junction unmatched. This CDR3 spans 15 amino acids. CDR3: CSAEGLTLSTDTQYF. In DNA, the CDR3 is TGCAGTGCGGAGGGACTAACCCTAAGCACAGATACGCAGTATTTT.

The chain carries TRBV6-1 and TRBJ2-7, with 8 bases lining up with TRBD1. The trim removed 7 bases at V and 0 bases at J, leaving 8 bases unmatched. This CDR3 has 15 residues. CDR1 is MNHNS, CDR2 SASEGT, per germline. CDR3 sequence reads: CASTSGQGSSYEQYF. For the CDR3, the DNA is TGTGCCAGCACTTCTGGACAGGGAAGCTCCTACGAGCAGTACTTC.

This clonotype turned up a few times. The rearrangement links TRBV6-2 or TRBV6-3 to TRBJ2-5, with D possibly being TRBD2 (5 bases). This CDR3 has 14 residues. Germline CDR1 is MNHEY and CDR2 is SVGEGT. Trimming shortened V by 1 base and J by 5 bases, and 11 bases separated the two germline ends. CDR3 protein: CASSYLGGSETQYF. Here the CDR3 DNA reads TGTGCCAGCAGTTACTTGGGCGGGTCGGAGACCCAGTACTTC.

This clonotype showed up just a few times. This chain links TRBV28 with TRBJ1-2, with D tentatively TRBD1 (5 bases). V shed 7 bases and J shed 2 bases, with 11 bases lying between them. The CDR3 has 13 amino acids. Looked up from germline, CDR1 is MDHEN and CDR2 is SYDVKM. CDR3 residues: CASKRGGNYGYTF. DNA of the CDR3: TGTGCCAGCAAGAGGGGAGGGAACTATGGCTACACCTTC.

The rearrangement links TRBV5-6 to TRBJ1-5; 8 bases map to TRBD1. After removal of 2 bases from V and 5 bases from J, the junction contained 6 bases not matched to a gene. Germline V gene lookup returns CDR1 SGHDT and CDR2 YYEEEE. CDR3 size: 15 residues. The CDR3 is CASSFRTGWDQPQHF. The CDR3 nucleotides read TGTGCCAGCAGCTTTCGGACAGGGTGGGATCAGCCCCAGCATTTT.

The chain carries TRBV2 and TRBJ2-1; D is unclear. The CDR3 is made up of 12 amino acids. Trimming took off 8 bases at V and 7 bases at J, with 12 bases between the two ends. Germline V gives CDR1 SNHLY, CDR2 FYNNEI. CDR3 in amino acids: CASLVSENEQFF. In nucleotides, the CDR3 is TGTGCCAGCTTGGTCAGTGAGAATGAGCAGTTCTTC.

CDR3 coding DNA: TGTGCCAGCAGTTTAACTAGCGGGAGGGGGGAGCAGTTCTTC. This gives the protein CASSLTSGRGEQFF. The J gene is TRBJ2-1, the V gene TRBV12-3 or TRBV12-4, with 13 bases lining up with TRBD2. The CDR3 loop spans 14 amino acids. With 2 bases clipped from V and 10 bases from J, the junction kept 2 bases outside the gene matches.

This clonotype was counted ten times or more. This chain links TRBV24-1 with TRBJ2-3; D is perhaps TRBD1 or TRBD2 (5 bases each). This CDR3 comprises 16 residues. The V end was cut by 1 base, the J end by 1 base, with 11 bases between. Germline values: CDR1 KGHDR, CDR2 SFDVKD. The CDR3 spells CATSDFGRDGTDTQYF. CDR3 in DNA: TGTGCCACCAGTGATTTCGGCAGGGACGGCACAGATACGCAGTATTTT.

The genes are TRBV27 and TRBJ1-4, with D tentatively TRBD1 (6 bases). Looked up from germline, CDR1 is MNHEY and CDR2 is SMNVEV (reference sequence). The V end lost 3 bases, the J end lost 3 bases, and 11 bases lay between the germline ends. The CDR3 is 15 amino acids. CDR3 DNA: TGTGCCAGCAGTTTGGAAGGACAGCCTAATGAAAAACTGTTTTTT. Its translation is CASSLEGQPNEKLFF.

The chain employs TRBV2 and TRBJ2-7; D tentatively reads TRBD1 or TRBD2 (5 bases each). The CDR3 covers 16 residues. The V end lost 7 bases, the J end lost 0 bases, and 19 bases lay between the germline ends. Germline-derived CDR1 and CDR2 are SNHLY and FYNNEI. This chain's CDR3 is CASIGGAVLSSYEQYF. CDR3 sequence (DNA): TGTGCCAGCATTGGGGGAGCGGTCCTGAGCTCCTACGAGCAGTACTTC.